The 11 T cell receptor beta chains below come from one sample, sequenced in a study of T cells in Graves' hyperthyroidism and ophthalmopathy. Using RNA transcripts as the source, TCR beta CDR3 regions were amplified. The primer set for the first-round RT-PCR of the TCR CDR3 was HTBI. TCRdb reprocessed the multiplex PCR reads via MiXCR and lists one record per CDR3 protein. This sample has roughly 350,000 distinct CDR3 sequences, with around 13% found just once. The sequenced sample consisted of blood. These receptors were taken from a woman aged 40-49 years with Graves' ophthalmopathy.

There are many counts of this clonotype. The V and J genes are TRBV12-3 or TRBV12-4 and TRBJ1-2; possibly TRBD1 for D (6 bases). The germline V and J ends were trimmed by 6 bases and 0 bases, with 14 bases remaining between them. The CDR3 runs to 15 residues. This chain's CDR3 is CASRPTGVANYGYTF. CDR3 DNA: TGTGCCAGCAGACCGACAGGCGTCGCTAACTATGGCTACACCTTC.

The chain carries TRBV27 and TRBJ2-3, with D hard to call. CDR3 length equals 11 residues. CDR1 is MNHEY, CDR2 SMNVEV, per germline (reference sequence). The CDR3 coding sequence is TGTCCCGACCAGGCGTCAGATACGCAGTATTTT. This encodes CPDQASDTQYF.

The chain combines TRBV6-1 with TRBJ2-2; D remains unclear. The CDR3 is 12 residues long. V was pared by 5 bases and J by 5 bases, with 6 bases between. Germline assignment: CDR1 MNHNS and CDR2 SASEGT. CDR3 in amino acids: CASSTFTGELFF. The CDR3 coding sequence is TGTGCCAGCAGTACCTTTACCGGGGAGCTGTTTTTT.

This clonotype appeared a few times. The chain combines TRBV3-1 with TRBJ2-1, with D unresolved. V lost 4 bases to trimming and J lost 7 bases, with 14 bases between them. Germline assignment: CDR1 LGHDT and CDR2 YNNKEL (reference sequence). CDR3 length: 14 amino acids. The CDR3 sequence: CASSPRVRGNEQFF. The CDR3 DNA follows: TGTGCCAGCAGCCCCCGGGTGCGAGGTAATGAGCAGTTCTTC.

This clonotype was seen many times. The rearrangement joins TRBV6-9 to TRBJ1-1; D not resolved. Per germline, CDR1 MNHGY and CDR2 SVAAGI. The CDR3 runs 14 residues. Trimming stripped 6 bases from V and 4 bases from J, with 15 bases between. The CDR3 bases are TGTGCCAGCAGGATAACACGTTGTGGCACTGAAGCTTTCTTT. It codes for CASRITRCGTEAFF.

This clonotype was observed many times. The chain combines TRBV5-1 with TRBJ2-7; a weak D match, TRBD1 (6 bases). V was cut by 0 bases and J by 6 bases, with 16 bases left in between. CDR3 length: 15 residues. Germline V lookup: CDR1 SGHRS, CDR2 YFSETQ. CDR3 nucleotide sequence: TGCGCCAGCAGCTTGGAAGTTGGTCAGGGGAGCGAGCAGTACTTC. The encoded protein is CASSLEVGQGSEQYF.

Regarding this clonotype: One base away lies a much larger clone, so this may be a sequencing read error. V is TRBV4-1 and J is TRBJ1-1, with 8 positions matching TRBD1. Germline values: CDR1 MGHRA, CDR2 YSYEKL. The ends lost 7 bases at V and 3 bases at J; junction bases unmatched: 7. This CDR3 has 14 amino acids. The CDR3: CASNWDRTYTEAFF. CDR3 DNA sequence: TGCGCCAGCAACTGGGACAGGACCTACACTGAAGCTTTCTTT.

Many counts were recorded for this clonotype. The chain employs TRBV6-1 and TRBJ2-2, with TRBD1 identical over 8 bases. The germline V gene encodes CDR1 MNHNS and CDR2 SASEGT. CDR3 length: 15 amino acids. J gave up 5 bases and V 5 bases, and 7 bases lay outside the gene matches. The CDR3 DNA reads TGTGCCAGCAGTTTTCGCAGGGGGCTGACCGGGGAGCTGTTTTTT. This codes for CASSFRRGLTGELFF.

This clonotype was seen repeatedly, ten times or more. The chain recombines TRBV12-3 or TRBV12-4 with TRBJ2-7; no reliable D call. The CDR3 totals 13 residues. V was shortened by 2 bases and J by 5 bases, with 10 bases between the two germline ends. The CDR3 region is CASSLFRRDEQYF. DNA for the CDR3: TGTGCCAGCAGTTTATTTCGAAGGGACGAGCAGTACTTC.

This clonotype was recorded at least ten times. The chain uses TRBV2 and TRBJ2-7; 11 bases map to TRBD2. Losses at the gene ends were 7 bases for V and 0 bases for J; bases not matched to a gene: 8. The CDR3 consists of 16 residues. Germline V gene lookup returns CDR1 SNHLY and CDR2 FYNNEI. CDR3 DNA sequence: TGTGCCAGCACGGCTAGCGGGAGGTTGAGCTCCTACGAGCAGTACTTC. Its translation is CASTASGRLSSYEQYF.

This clonotype was detected ten times or more. The rearrangement joins TRBV11-2 to TRBJ1-2; 10 bases line up with TRBD1. This CDR3 has 14 amino acids. V gave up 2 bases and J gave up 9 bases; unmatched junction bases: 6. The germline V gene has CDR1 SGHAT and CDR2 FQNNGV. CDR3 in amino acids: CASSLPRQGASYTF. CDR3 DNA: TGTGCCAGCAGCTTACCCCGACAGGGGGCAAGCTACACCTTC.